Listed below are T cell receptor beta chains from one sample, sequenced in a study of cytotoxic CD8 clonotypes in ibrutinib-treated CLL. The table came from immunoSEQ multiplex PCR; TCRdb's copy has only in-frame clones and leaves some out. In the table there are hundreds of thousands of clones, 67% of which are singletons. The input for sequencing was PBMCs, taken after 36 months of ibrutinib treatment. The receptor source for this set is a human donor with chronic lymphocytic leukemia. Both conserved end residues are part of each CDR3. The order of the fields is V gene, clone size, J gene, D gene, CDR3 DNA, CDR3 protein. The D gene is left open where the match is weak. Size values are once, few and many counts, or a class for expanded clones, and some rows have none.

TRBV5-6	.	TRBJ1-4	.	TGTGCCAGCAGCCAACCGACAGAACCTACAACTAATGAAAAACTGTTTTTT	CASSQPTEPTTNEKLFF
TRBV28	few	TRBJ1-2	TRBD1	TGTGCCAGCAGTTTACCAGGGGGTTACGACTATGGCTACACCTTC	CASSLPGGYDYGYTF
TRBV5-6	.	TRBJ2-7	TRBD1	TGTGCCAGCAGCTTGGGGCAGGGGGTAGAGCAGTACTTC	CASSLGQGVEQYF
TRBV19	few	TRBJ2-7	.	TGTGCCAGTAGCAATGCCTACGAGCAGTACTTC	CASSNAYEQYF
TRBV18	few	TRBJ2-7	.	TGTGCCAGCTCACCTACCCAGGCGTCCTCCTACGAGCAGTACTTC	CASSPTQASSYEQYF
TRBV6-5	.	TRBJ2-4	.	TGTGCCAGCAGGCCGAGGGGAGTCAAAAACATTCAGTACTTC	CASRPRGVKNIQYF
TRBV11-2	.	TRBJ2-7	TRBD1	TGTGCCAGCAGCTTAGTGGGGACAGGGATCCACGAGCAGTACTTC	CASSLVGTGIHEQYF
TRBV9	few	TRBJ2-2	TRBD1	TGTGCCGGGACAGGGGAAACCGGGGAGCTGTTTTTT	CAGTGETGELFF
TRBV11-2	.	TRBJ1-2	.	TGTGCCAGCAGCTCTCAAATCAGGGGATTCTATGGCTACACCTTC	CASSSQIRGFYGYTF
TRBV6-1	.	TRBJ2-2	.	TGTGCCAGCAGCCGGGATCCCTTGGGGGCCGGGGAGCTGTTTTTT	CASSRDPLGAGELFF
TRBV28	.	TRBJ1-2	.	TGTGCCAGCAGTTTCAGTGCAGGGATAAATAACTATGGCTACACCTTC	CASSFSAGINNYGYTF
TRBV18	.	TRBJ2-7	.	TGTGCCAGCTCACTTCCGCAGGGTTCGATCTACGAGCAGTACTTC	CASSLPQGSIYEQYF
TRBV4-3	.	TRBJ1-1	.	TGCGCCAGCAGCCAATCAGGGTCGAGTAGGACTGAAGCTTTCTTT	CASSQSGSSRTEAFF
TRBV29-1	once	TRBJ2-7	.	TGCAGCGCCCGGGTCTCGGGGGGCGGCGAGCAGTACTTC	CSARVSGGGEQYF
TRBV10-2	.	TRBJ2-2	TRBD1	TGCGCCAGCACCCCCACTAGGGGGCTAGCAAGGACCGGGGAGCTGTTTTTT	CASTPTRGLARTGELFF
TRBV18	.	TRBJ1-1	.	TGTGCCAGCTCACCATTTTTAGCGGCCGCGGGCTGGGCTTTCTTT	CASSPFLAAAGWAFF
TRBV5-1	.	TRBJ1-3	.	TGCGCCAGCAGCTTGGCAGACAGCCCCGTCTCTGGAAACACCATATATTTT	CASSLADSPVSGNTIYF
TRBV14	.	TRBJ1-4	.	TGTGCCAGCAGCCAAGACGGCGGGAAACTGTTTTTT	CASSQDGGKLFF
TRBV7-6	few	TRBJ2-7	.	TGTGCCAGCAGCTTGGACTCTTCCTACGAGCAGTACTTC	CASSLDSSYEQYF
TRBV15	.	TRBJ1-2	.	TGTGCCACCAGCAGGCGCATGGGGCGTGGCTACACCTTC	CATSRRMGRGYTF
TRBV15	few	TRBJ1-2	.	TGTGCCACCAGCAGACTATACCAGGACAGTGATGGCTACACCTTC	CATSRLYQDSDGYTF
TRBV5-3	few	TRBJ1-2	.	TGTGCCAGAAGCTTGCCGCCGAGCAGCTATGGCTACACCTTC	CARSLPPSSYGYTF
TRBV6-5	.	TRBJ2-7	.	TGTGCCAGCAGCCCGGCCCTTGGGGGCTACGAGCAGTACTTC	CASSPALGGYEQYF
TRBV5-6	.	TRBJ2-7	TRBD1	TGTGCCAGCAGCTTTAGGAGTCTGACCGGGACAGGGACCTTTGGGCAGTACTTC	CASSFRSLTGTGTFGQYF
TRBV4-1	few	TRBJ1-5	TRBD1	TGCGCCAGCAGCGCGCGACAGGGGGCGACTCAGCCCCAGCATTTT	CASSARQGATQPQHF
TRBV2	few	TRBJ2-1	TRBD1	TGTGCCAGCAGACGGGGACAGGGGGACTACAATGAGCAGTTCTTC	CASRRGQGDYNEQFF
TRBV4-1	few	TRBJ1-1	TRBD1	TGCGCCAGCAGGGGGACAGGGGGCCACACTGAAGCTTTCTTT	CASRGTGGHTEAFF
TRBV18	.	TRBJ1-2	.	TGTGCCAGCTCACCAGGAGGCCTTGGCTACACCTTC	CASSPGGLGYTF
TRBV29-1	.	TRBJ2-3	.	TGCAGCGTTTTAGGGCGGGCACCTAGCACAGATACGCAGTATTTT	CSVLGRAPSTDTQYF
TRBV6-5	.	TRBJ1-3	TRBD1	TGTGCCAGCAGTTTCCCGGGACAGGGGCCTGGAAACACCATATATTTT	CASSFPGQGPGNTIYF
TRBV20-1	.	TRBJ2-7	.	TGCAGTGCAAATAACTACGAGCAGTACTTC	CSANNYEQYF
TRBV29-1	.	TRBJ2-1	.	TGCAGCGTTGATTACTACAATGAGCAGTTCTTC	CSVDYYNEQFF
TRBV5-6	.	TRBJ2-1	TRBD2	TGTGCCAGCACCGACGGACTAGCGGGGGGGCCCTACAATGAGCAGTTCTTC	CASTDGLAGGPYNEQFF
TRBV7-9	.	TRBJ1-2	.	TGTGCCAGCAGCTTAAAGGCAGGGAACTATGGCTACACCTTC	CASSLKAGNYGYTF
TRBV6-5	.	TRBJ2-7	TRBD1	TGTGCCAGCAGCCTTCTGGGACAGGGGCACTACGAGCAGTACTTC	CASSLLGQGHYEQYF
TRBV14	.	TRBJ2-3	TRBD2	TGTGCCAGCAGCCAACGGACTAGCGGGAGCACAGATACGCAGTATTTT	CASSQRTSGSTDTQYF
TRBV9	.	TRBJ1-3	TRBD1	TGTGCCAGCAGCGTAAACAGGGGGCAAGAAGCGGGAAACACCATATATTTT	CASSVNRGQEAGNTIYF
TRBV4-1	.	TRBJ1-1	.	TGCGCCAGCAGCCAAGCTGTGAACACTGAAGCTTTCTTT	CASSQAVNTEAFF
TRBV7-9	.	TRBJ1-5	.	TGTGCCAGCGGAAAAGGAGGGGACCTCAATCAGCCCCAGCATTTT	CASGKGGDLNQPQHF
TRBV6-1	.	TRBJ1-2	.	TGTGCCAGCAGGGCGGCGGGGGAGGGCTATGGCTACACCTTC	CASRAAGEGYGYTF
TRBV5-4	.	TRBJ2-7	TRBD1	TGTGCCAGCAGCCACGGGACAGCGACCTGGGTCGAGCAGTACTTC	CASSHGTATWVEQYF
TRBV6-1	.	TRBJ2-7	.	TGTGCCAGCACCTGGCAGGGGTTGGCTTACGAGCAGTACTTC	CASTWQGLAYEQYF
TRBV5-8	.	TRBJ1-3	.	TGTGCCAGCAGCTTGAGCGCAAACGGGGACACCATATATTTT	CASSLSANGDTIYF
TRBV5-1	.	TRBJ2-5	TRBD1	TGCGCCAGCAGCTTGGTTAGGACAGGGGGCGTCCAAGAGACCCAGTACTTC	CASSLVRTGGVQETQYF
TRBV29-1	.	TRBJ1-5	TRBD1	TGCAGCGCCACAGGGGCCAATCAGCCCCAGCATTTT	CSATGANQPQHF
TRBV9	.	TRBJ1-2	.	TGTGCCAGCAGCCTCCGCTATGGCTACACCTTC	CASSLRYGYTF